One sample yielded the 18 T cell receptor beta chains listed below, sequenced in a study of identical twins. Each CDR3 protein is one row after TCRdb ran MiXCR on the 5' RACE reads. The table includes roughly 350,000 distinct CDR3 sequences, approximately 13% detected once. This sample was shared with a second study, whose subject was yellow fever vaccine responses in identical twins.

The sequenced sample consisted of CD8+ T cells sorted from blood. These receptors were obtained from a woman under 30 in good health.

This clonotype was observed a handful of times. In nucleotides, the CDR3 is TGTGCCACCAGCAGAGAAGGACTAATCAATGAGCAGTTCTTC. It yields the protein CATSREGLINEQFF. The chain has TRBV15 and TRBJ2-1; D possibly corresponds to TRBD2 (6 bases). The V gene's germline CDR1 is LNHNV and CDR2 YYDKDF (reference sequence). V lost 0 bases and J 6 bases, leaving 9 bases between the germline ends. The CDR3 is 14 residues long. The whole variable domain, filled in from reference TRBV15 and TRBJ2-1, reads DAMVIQNPRYQVTQFGKPVTLSCSQTLNHNVMYWYQQKSSQAPKLLFHYYDKDFNNEADTPDNFQSRRPNTSFCFLDIRSPGLGDTAMYLCATSREGLINEQFFGPGTRLTVL.

This clonotype was counted many times. The chain recombines TRBV28 with TRBJ2-5, with D tentatively TRBD2 (5 bases). V was cut by 4 bases and J by 1 base, with 13 bases left in between. CDR1 MDHEN and CDR2 SYDVKM come from the germline V gene. This CDR3 is 15 amino acids long. CDR3 nucleotide sequence: TGTGCCAGCAGTTCGGACTCGGCTCGCCAAGAGACCCAGTACTTC. Amino acid sequence: CASSSDSARQETQYF. Using reference TRBV28 and TRBJ2-5 for the parts outside the CDR3, the full variable domain is DVKVTQSSRYLVKRTGEKVFLECVQDMDHENMFWYRQDPGLGLRLIYFSYDVKMKEKGDIPEGYSVSREKKERFSLILESASTNQTSMYLCASSSDSARQETQYFGPGTRLLVL.

The chain employs TRBV7-9 and TRBJ1-1, with D unclear. V gave up 7 bases and J gave up 3 bases, with 18 bases separating them. Germline V gene lookup returns CDR1 SEHNR and CDR2 FQNEAQ (reference sequence). The CDR3 sequence is 15 residues long. CDR3 in amino acids: CASTPLPQADTEAFF. CDR3 sequence (DNA): TGTGCCAGCACCCCTCTTCCGCAGGCGGACACTGAAGCTTTCTTT.

This chain uses TRBV5-6 with TRBJ2-7; D unclear. Germline V CDR1 and CDR2: SGHDT, YYEEEE. The V gene lost 0 bases and the J gene lost 4 bases, with 23 bases spanning the gap. The CDR3 is 18 residues long. DNA of the CDR3: TGTGCCAGCAGCTTGGTTTCTGGTACCGGTTCCGCCGAATACGAGCAGTACGTC. Its translation: CASSLVSGTGSAEYEQYV.

The table lists this clonotype with a few counts. V and J are TRBV3-1 and TRBJ2-3, with 11 bases identical to TRBD2. Trimming took 5 bases from V and 4 from J; bases not matched to a gene: 11. Germline CDR1 reads LGHDT; CDR2 reads YNNKEL (reference sequence). This CDR3 is 17 amino acids long. As DNA, the CDR3 is TGTGCCAGCAGCTGGACTAGCGGGTCCCGAGGGGCAGATACGCAGTATTTT. Its translation: CASSWTSGSRGADTQYF.

This clonotype was recorded at least ten times. This chain connects TRBV6-5 to TRBJ2-2; D gene uncertain. Germline V lookup: CDR1 MNHEY, CDR2 SVGAGI. Trimming took 2 bases from V and 6 from J, leaving 7 bases between them. The CDR3 spans 13 residues. DNA for the CDR3: TGTGCCAGCAGTTACAGGGAAGCCGGGGAGCTGTTTTTT. Amino acid sequence: CASSYREAGELFF.

This clonotype was seen at least ten times. The genes are TRBV20-1 and TRBJ2-1; no firm D call. V was clipped by 1 base and J by 1 base, with 11 bases between them. This CDR3 is 15 amino acids long. Germline V lookup: CDR1 DFQATT, CDR2 SNEGSKA (reference sequence). The CDR3 region has the DNA TGCAGTGCTAGAGTTACCGAGGATTCCTACAATGAGCAGTTCTTC. Translating gives CSARVTEDSYNEQFF.

This clonotype was picked up a small number of times. V is TRBV20-1 and J is TRBJ1-1; D is unresolved. Germline lookup yields CDR1 DFQATT and CDR2 SNEGSKA (reference sequence). The CDR3 length is 11 residues. V was trimmed by 7 bases and J by 2 bases, leaving 8 bases between them. The CDR3 protein is CSVEINTEAFF. The DNA for the CDR3 is TGCAGTGTAGAGATCAACACTGAAGCTTTCTTT.

The J gene is TRBJ2-7, the V gene TRBV25-1; 14 bases match TRBD2. Germline V lookup: CDR1 MGHDK, CDR2 SYGVNS. This CDR3 contains 17 residues. V shed 3 bases, J shed 1 base, and the junction held 5 bases outside the gene matches. For the CDR3, the DNA is TGTGCCAGCAGTGACCCGGGACTAGCGGGGGATTCCTACGAGCAGTACGTC. Protein: CASSDPGLAGDSYEQYV.

This clonotype was picked up a small number of times. The chain carries TRBV7-6 and TRBJ2-7; 9 positions match TRBD1. Germline V CDR1 and CDR2: SGHVS, FNYEAQ. This CDR3 has 16 residues. After removal of 5 bases from V and 2 bases from J, the junction contained 10 bases not matched to a gene. The DNA of the CDR3 is TGTGCCAGCAGCCTTACAAGGACAGGGGCGACCTACGAGCAGTACTTC. It codes for CASSLTRTGATYEQYF. The full variable domain, its missing parts supplied by reference TRBV7-6 and TRBJ2-7, is GAGVSQSPRYKVTKRGQDVALRCDPISGHVSLYWYRQALGQGPEFLTYFNYEAQQDKSGLPNDRFSAERPEGSISTLTIQRTEQRDSAMYRCASSLTRTGATYEQYFGPGTRLTVT.

The chain is built from TRBV9 and TRBJ2-1, with D possibly TRBD2 on 5 matching bases. CDR1 SGDLS and CDR2 YYNGEE come from the germline V gene. V was shortened by 5 bases and J by 5 bases, with 11 bases between the two germline ends. This CDR3 contains 13 residues. CDR3 region: CASSRWGDNEQFF. CDR3 DNA sequence: TGTGCCAGCAGTAGGTGGGGAGACAATGAGCAGTTCTTC.

The chain joins TRBV20-1 to TRBJ1-2, with a possible D match to TRBD1 (6 bases). The germline V gene has CDR1 DFQATT and CDR2 SNEGSKA (reference sequence). Trimming removed 3 bases at V and 8 bases at J, with 16 bases between. The CDR3 runs 13 residues. The CDR3 bases are TGCAGTGCTAGGACCGGGGGGCTGTTCGGCTACACCTTC. This gives the protein CSARTGGLFGYTF.

The CDR3 DNA sequence: TGCAGTGCATGGGCGGGAGACTTCTACAATGAGCAGTTCTTC. Encoded protein: CSAWAGDFYNEQFF. This chain uses TRBV20-1 with TRBJ2-1; 7 bases line up with TRBD2. The CDR3 is made up of 14 amino acids. Trimming at V came to 6 bases and at J to 3 bases, leaving 8 bases not matched to a gene. Germline V CDR1 and CDR2: DFQATT, SNEGSKA (reference sequence).

The gene calls are TRBV12-3 or TRBV12-4 and TRBJ2-5, with 8 bases lining up with TRBD2. The CDR3 length is 14 residues. After removal of 6 bases from V and 4 bases from J, the junction contained 7 bases not matched to a gene. The CDR3 region has the DNA TGTGCCAGCAGCCGCGGGGGGTCCACAGAGACCCAGTACTTC. Translated, it gives CASSRGGSTETQYF.

This chain uses TRBV24-1 with TRBJ2-1; TRBD2 matches 14 bases. This CDR3 comprises 18 residues. Trimming removed 4 bases from V and 5 bases from J; junction bases left unmatched: 9. CDR1 is KGHDR, CDR2 SFDVKD, per germline. The CDR3 spells CATSDLGLAGGKHNEQFF. CDR3 nucleotide sequence: TGTGCCACCAGTGACCTCGGACTAGCGGGGGGTAAACACAATGAGCAGTTCTTC.

The chain uses TRBV18 and TRBJ1-4, with TRBD1 as a possible D gene (5 bases). The CDR3 covers 15 residues. V was shortened by 3 bases and J by 3 bases, with 11 bases between the two germline ends. CDR1 KGHSH and CDR2 LQKENI come from the germline V gene. The CDR3 loop is CASSPDWGSNEKLFF. CDR3 DNA sequence: TGTGCCAGCTCACCGGATTGGGGCTCTAATGAAAAACTGTTTTTT.

The genes are TRBV5-4 and TRBJ1-6; the D gene is possibly TRBD1 (6 bases). This CDR3 spans 16 amino acids. V shed 4 bases and J shed 2 bases, with 13 bases lying between them. The germline V gene encodes CDR1 SGHNT and CDR2 YYREEE (reference sequence). Here the CDR3 DNA reads TGTGCCAGCAGCCTAGACAGGAGCCCCTATAATTCACCCCTCCACTTT. Its protein is CASSLDRSPYNSPLHF. Drawing the rest from reference TRBV5-4 and TRBJ1-6, the complete variable domain is ETGVTQSPTHLIKTRGQQVTLRCSSQSGHNTVSWYQQALGQGPQFIFQYYREEENGRGNFPPRFSGLQFPNYSSELNVNALELDDSALYLCASSLDRSPYNSPLHFGNGTRLTVT.

The chain couples TRBV5-1 to TRBJ2-5, with 7 bases lining up with TRBD1. With V trimmed by 4 bases and J by 0 bases, 6 bases remained unmatched. Germline V gives CDR1 SGHRS, CDR2 YFSETQ. The CDR3 is 15 residues long. CDR3: CASSPYRGYQETQYF. CDR3 bases: TGCGCCAGCAGCCCTTACAGGGGCTACCAAGAGACCCAGTACTTC.